The source of this T cell receptor beta chain is a study of OX40 agonist ivuxolimab in advanced cancers. Across the study: Six ivuxolimab dose levels, 0.01 to 10 mg/kg, were given intravenously every 2 weeks. The diagnoses of dose-escalation patients were hepatocellular carcinoma, melanoma, renal cell or head and neck cancer.

The method was immunoSEQ multiplex PCR; TCRdb's version includes in-frame clones alone and lacks a portion of them. The sample lists approximately 20,000 clones, under 70% seen once, with approximately 11% in the top ten. About this clone itself: Its antigen is still unknown.

Germline-derived CDR1 and CDR2 are LGHNA and YSLEER. This CDR3 is 18 amino acids long. After removal of 1 base from V and 0 bases from J, the junction contained 4 bases not matched to a gene. Notes on the study in general: Expanded clones tended on average to be more numerous among CD8+ T cells than CD4+.

The chain has TRBV4-3 and TRBJ2-1; TRBD2 matches at 12 bases. This sample comprised CD4+ or CD8+ T cells sorted from blood, obtained in a trial of the OX40 agonist ivuxolimab. The receptor was derived from an adult with an advanced solid tumor such as melanoma, head and neck, liver or kidney cancer. CDR3 loop: CASSQGLAGASSYNEQFF. Here the CDR3 DNA reads TGCGCCAGCAGCCAAGGACTAGCGGGGGCCAGCTCCTACAATGAGCAGTTCTTC.